The present TCR beta chain was sequenced within a study of blood T cell repertoires in COVID-19. The overall study: Material from acute and convalescent COVID-19 was sourced from the United States, Italy and Spain. The cDNA or gDNA used as material had been derived from T cells, B-cell-depleted T cells, or PBMCs.

This clone appeared a single time. As originally analysed: The assay estimated nucleated cells by amplifying reference gene primers. Measured with immunoSEQ multiplex PCR; TCRdb has only the in-frame clones, and not every one. V and J calls and clone size are given by that table; D and trimming were obtained from the DNA. The profile shows about 22,000 clones, approximately 83% of them singletons. The CDR3 sequence is 14 residues long. Germline V gives CDR1 SGDLS, CDR2 YYNGEE. The V end lost 0 bases, the J end lost 7 bases, and 13 bases lay between the germline ends. This rearrangement joins TRBV9 to TRBJ1-2; perhaps TRBD1 as D (5 bases). The sequence was obtained from an older man with acute or convalescent COVID-19. Sequenced: peripheral blood. As DNA, the CDR3 is TGTGCCAGCAGCGTAGATGGCAGGGCCAGTGGCTACACCTTC. Amino acid sequence: CASSVDGRASGYTF.